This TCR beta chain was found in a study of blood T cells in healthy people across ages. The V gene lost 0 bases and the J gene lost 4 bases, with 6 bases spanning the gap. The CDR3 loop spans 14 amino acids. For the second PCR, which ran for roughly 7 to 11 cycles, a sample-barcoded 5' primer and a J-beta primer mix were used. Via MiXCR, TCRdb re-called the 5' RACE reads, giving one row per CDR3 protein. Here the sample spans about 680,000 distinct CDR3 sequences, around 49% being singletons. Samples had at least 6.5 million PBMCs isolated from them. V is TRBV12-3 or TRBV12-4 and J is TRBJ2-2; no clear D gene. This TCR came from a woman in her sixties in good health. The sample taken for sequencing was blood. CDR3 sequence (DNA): TGTGCCAGCAGTTTAGCGCGTGGCACCGGGGAGCTGTTTTTT. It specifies CASSLARGTGELFF.